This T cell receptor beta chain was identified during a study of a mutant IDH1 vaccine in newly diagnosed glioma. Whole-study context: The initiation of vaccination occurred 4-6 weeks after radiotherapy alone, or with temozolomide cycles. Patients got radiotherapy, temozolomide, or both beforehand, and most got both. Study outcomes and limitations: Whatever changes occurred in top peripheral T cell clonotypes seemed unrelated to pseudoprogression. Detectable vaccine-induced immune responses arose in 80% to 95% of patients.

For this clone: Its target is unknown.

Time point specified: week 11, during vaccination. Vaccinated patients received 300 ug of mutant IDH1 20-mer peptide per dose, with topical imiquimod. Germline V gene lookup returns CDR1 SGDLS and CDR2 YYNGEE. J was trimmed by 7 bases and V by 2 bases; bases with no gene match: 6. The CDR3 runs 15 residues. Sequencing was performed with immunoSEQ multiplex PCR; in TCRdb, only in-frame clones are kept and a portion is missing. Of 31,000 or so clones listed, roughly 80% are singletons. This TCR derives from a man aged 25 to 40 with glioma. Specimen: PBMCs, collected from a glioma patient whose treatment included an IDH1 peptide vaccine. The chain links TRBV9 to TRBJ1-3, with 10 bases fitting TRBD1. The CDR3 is CASSVGQGSGNTIYF. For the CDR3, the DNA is TGTGCCAGCAGCGTGGGACAGGGGAGCGGGAACACCATATATTTT.